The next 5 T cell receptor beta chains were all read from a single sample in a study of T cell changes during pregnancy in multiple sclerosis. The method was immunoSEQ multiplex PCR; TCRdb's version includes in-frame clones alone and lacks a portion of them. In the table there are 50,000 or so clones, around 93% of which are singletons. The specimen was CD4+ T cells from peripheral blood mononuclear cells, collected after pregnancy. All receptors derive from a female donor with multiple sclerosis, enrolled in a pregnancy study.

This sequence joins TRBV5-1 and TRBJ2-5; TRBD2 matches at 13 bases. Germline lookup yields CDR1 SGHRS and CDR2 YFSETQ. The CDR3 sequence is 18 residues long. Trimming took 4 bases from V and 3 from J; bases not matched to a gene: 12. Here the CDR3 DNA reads TGCGCCAGCAGCCACGGACTAGCGGGAGAGGTGCGGGAAGAGACCCAGTACTTC. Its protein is CASSHGLAGEVREETQYF.

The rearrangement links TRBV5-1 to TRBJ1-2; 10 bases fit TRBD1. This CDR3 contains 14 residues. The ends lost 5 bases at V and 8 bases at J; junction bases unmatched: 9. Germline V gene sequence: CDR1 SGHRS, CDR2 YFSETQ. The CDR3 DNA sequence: TGCGCCAGCAGATCCGGGACAGGGGTTTTCGGCTACACCTTC. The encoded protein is CASRSGTGVFGYTF.

The CDR3 nucleotides are TGTGCCAGCAGCTTATCTTCTAGCGGGAGGGCCAGGGGTGAGCAGTTCTTC. Protein sequence: CASSLSSSGRARGEQFF. The rearrangement uses TRBV11-3 and TRBJ2-1, with 12 bases aligning to TRBD2. CDR1 SGHNT and CDR2 YENEEA come from the germline V gene. J was trimmed by 9 bases and V by 2 bases; bases with no gene match: 11. This CDR3 has 17 residues.

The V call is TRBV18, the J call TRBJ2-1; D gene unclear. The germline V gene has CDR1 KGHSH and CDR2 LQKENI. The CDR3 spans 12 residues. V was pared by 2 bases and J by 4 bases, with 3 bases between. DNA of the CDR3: TGTGCCAGCTCACCAATATACAATGAGCAGTTCTTC. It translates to CASSPIYNEQFF.

CDR3 in DNA: TGTGCCAGCAGTACAACAGGGGGCTCTGGGGCCAACGTCCTGACTTTC. Protein product: CASSTTGGSGANVLTF. The chain recombines TRBV2 with TRBJ2-6, with 8 bases that match TRBD1. V shed 5 bases, J shed 0 bases, and the junction held 3 bases outside the gene matches. Germline lookup yields CDR1 SNHLY and CDR2 FYNNEI. CDR3 size: 16 residues.